Sequencing of this TCR beta chain was carried out in a study of early T cells in non-severe SARS-CoV-2 infection. As for the study in general: RNA in bulk from unsorted whole blood was sequenced, and chains were unpaired.

This clonotype appeared many times. Its antigen is not known. Study results and limitations: VDJdb matches were skewed toward anti-spike CD8 T cell responses.

Each cDNA molecule carried a unique molecular identifier. Each CDR3 protein gets one entry after TCRdb re-called the 5' RACE reads with MiXCR. This table has some 40,000 distinct CDR3 sequences, 3.5% to 4% appearing once. The CDR3 contains 17 residues. Germline-derived CDR1 and CDR2 are SGHVS and FNYEAQ. With V trimmed by 4 bases and J by 6 bases, 13 bases remained unmatched. What was sequenced was whole blood. The chain couples TRBV7-6 to TRBJ2-1; 9 bases map to TRBD1. The source is an adult who was a healthcare worker with PCR-confirmed SARS-CoV-2 infection or an uninfected control (not recorded which). CDR3 DNA: TGTGCCAGCAGCTACGGGTTAACAGGGGGCGCGATCAATGAGCAGTTCTTC. Its protein product is CASSYGLTGGAINEQFF. Drawing the rest from reference TRBV7-6 and TRBJ2-1, the complete variable domain is GAGVSQSPRYKVTKRGQDVALRCDPISGHVSLYWYRQALGQGPEFLTYFNYEAQQDKSGLPNDRFSAERPEGSISTLTIQRTEQRDSAMYRCASSYGLTGGAINEQFFGPGTRLTVL.